The present TCR beta chain was sequenced within a study of T cells expressing NK-cell markers. Study-wide background: Underlying the TCR beta repertoires were sorted CD3+CD56+NKG2C+, CD3+CD56+NKG2C- and CD3+CD56-NKG2C+ T cells.

A note on this clonotype: As yet, its antigen is unknown.

TCRdb re-called the 5' RACE reads; every CDR3 protein appears as one record, without DNA. The listing contains almost 450,000 distinct CDR3 sequences. CDR1 and CDR2 from the germline V gene are SGDLS and YYNGEE. CDR3 length equals 16 residues. Study outcomes and limitations: It is unclear if expanded NKG2C-expressing clones target HCMV antigens. Several donors showed these clonotypes also leading the CD3+CD56-NKG2C+ fraction.

This rearrangement joins TRBV9 to TRBJ2-2; with no DNA, the TCRdb D assignment of TRBD1 cannot be verified. This clonotype was sampled from a woman aged 18-70 years in good health. The specimen sequenced was blood T cells: a sorted CD56 or NKG2C T cell subset, CD4+ or CD8+ T cells, or bulk PBMC T cells (not recorded which). The chain's CDR3 is CASSASGRGAAGELFF.